Below, one TCR beta chain is given with its context. The treatment here: oral pan-JAK inhibitor, 5-10 mg twice daily. After isolation, RNA underwent reverse transcription to generate cDNA as the sequencing template. The data were produced by immunoSEQ multiplex PCR, yet TCRdb's version contains in-frame clones alone and is incomplete. The sample has fewer than 110,000 clones, around 84% seen once. This sample was included in a study of CD8+ T cells in alopecia areata. This clonotype was obtained from a human donor with alopecia areata. This specimen consisted of CD8+ T cells sorted from blood, obtained at roughly week 30, from a patient treated with tofacitinib.

CDR3 residues: CSVEDLFGTMDTQYF. The CDR3 coding sequence is TGCAGCGTTGAAGATCTATTCGGGACTATGGATACGCAGTATTTT. The chain is built from TRBV29-1 and TRBJ2-3; 7 bases are shared with TRBD2. Trimming removed 0 bases from V and 6 bases from J; junction bases left unmatched: 9. From germline, CDR1 is SQVTM and CDR2 ANQGSEA. The CDR3 is 15 amino acids.